This T cell receptor beta chain was recorded in a study of cytomegalovirus exposure and HLA in healthy donors. Overall study findings and caveats: Reports indicated that the classifier achieved high specificity and sensitivity in diagnosing cytomegalovirus status. A prior analysis recorded that most TCR beta V segments were productive about 87% or about 30% of the time.

PCR primers comprised 60 Vbeta and 13 Jbeta primers. Measured with immunoSEQ multiplex PCR; TCRdb has only the in-frame clones, and not every one. Of 95,000 to 150,000 clones in the sample, approximately 80% were seen once. Regarding this clone: Its antigen is unknown.

V was cut by 6 bases and J by 0 bases, with 13 bases left in between. Germline-derived CDR1 and CDR2 are SGHRS and YFSETQ. The CDR3 runs to 14 residues. The chain carries TRBV5-1 and TRBJ2-7; a possible D gene is TRBD1 (6 bases). The sequenced sample consisted of PBMCs. The TCR comes from a man younger than 35 in good health and CMV-seropositive. CDR3 bases: TGCGCCAGCACATTGGGGGCTAGCTCCTACGAGCAGTACTTC. Translation: CASTLGASSYEQYF.